The 14 T cell receptor beta chains below come from one sample, sequenced in a study of blood T cell repertoires in COVID-19. The method was immunoSEQ multiplex PCR; TCRdb's version includes in-frame clones alone and lacks a portion of them. The sample has about 280,000 clones; approximately 83% are singletons. Sample: peripheral blood. The receptors were sampled from a human donor in a cohort sampled during active COVID-19.

The chain has TRBV7-9 and TRBJ2-1; 14 positions match TRBD2. CDR1 and CDR2 from the germline V gene are SEHNR and FQNEAQ (reference sequence). V trimming: 5 bases; J trimming: 7 bases; junction bases outside the gene matches: 4. The CDR3 spans 15 residues. This CDR3 reads CASSTRTSGRNEQFF. CDR3 in DNA: TGTGCCAGCAGCACCCGGACTAGCGGGAGGAATGAGCAGTTCTTC. Supplemented by reference TRBV7-9 and TRBJ2-1, the full variable domain reads DTGVSQNPRHKITKRGQNVTFRCDPISEHNRLYWYRQTLGQGPEFLTYFQNEAQLEKSRLLSDRFSAERPKGSFSTLEIQRTEQGDSAMYLCASSTRTSGRNEQFFGPGTRLTVL.

This chain joins TRBV5-1 and TRBJ2-3; D uncertain. The V end lost 2 bases, the J end lost 2 bases, and 6 bases lay between the germline ends. Germline values: CDR1 SGHRS, CDR2 YFSETQ. The CDR3 covers 13 residues. CDR3: CASSLQITDTQYF. In DNA, the CDR3 is TGCGCCAGCAGCTTACAGATCACAGATACGCAGTATTTT.

The J gene is TRBJ2-3, the V gene TRBV5-5, with 7 bases lining up with TRBD2. From germline, CDR1 is SGHKS and CDR2 YYEKEE (reference sequence). This CDR3 is built from 13 residues. The J segment lost 1 base and the V segment lost 6 bases, leaving 2 bases of the junction unmatched. The DNA of the CDR3 is TGTGCCAGCACCCGGGGGGGCACAGATACGCAGTATTTT. Amino acid sequence: CASTRGGTDTQYF.

The V and J genes are TRBV24-1 and TRBJ2-1; 14 bases line up with TRBD2. The CDR3 is 16 amino acids. Unmatched junction bases numbered 3, after V lost 4 bases and J lost 5 bases. Germline V lookup: CDR1 KGHDR, CDR2 SFDVKD. Here the CDR3 reads CATSDWTSGGNNEQFF. As DNA, the CDR3 is TGTGCCACCAGTGACTGGACTAGCGGGGGGAACAATGAGCAGTTCTTC.

The CDR3 DNA reads TGTGCCAGCAGCTTAATCGCGGTGAGCACAGATACGCAGTATTTT. It translates to CASSLIAVSTDTQYF. This chain links TRBV7-3 with TRBJ2-3; no definite D call. V dropped 1 base and J dropped 0 bases, with 8 bases sitting between them. Germline V CDR1 and CDR2: SGHTA, FQGTGA. There are 15 residues in the CDR3.

As regards this clone: At the DNA level, this CDR3 is encoded by other sequences in the same sample as well. This chain connects TRBV29-1 to TRBJ1-1; D is possibly TRBD1 (6 bases). The CDR3 sequence is 13 residues long. V dropped 7 bases and J dropped 1 base, with 13 bases sitting between them. CDR1 is SQVTM and CDR2 is ANQGSEA in the germline V gene. CDR3 region: CSAAGGPNTEAFF. The CDR3 DNA reads as TGCAGCGCCGCGGGGGGGCCGAACACTGAAGCTTTCTTT.

CDR3 DNA sequence: TGTGCCAGCAGTTTAGTGGGACAGACTAACTATGGCTACACCTTC. This translates into CASSLVGQTNYGYTF. The J gene is TRBJ1-2, the V gene TRBV28, with TRBD1 matching over 7 bases. This CDR3 spans 15 amino acids. Germline V CDR1 and CDR2: MDHEN, SYDVKM. The ends lost 2 bases at V and 0 bases at J; junction bases unmatched: 3.

This rearrangement joins TRBV10-3 to TRBJ2-1; 11 nucleotides line up with TRBD2. This CDR3 is built from 16 residues. Germline trimming cut 3 bases from V and 4 bases from J; bases unmatched to any gene: 5. Germline V gene sequence: CDR1 ENHRY, CDR2 SYGVKD. In DNA form, the CDR3 reads TGTGCCATCAGTGAACTTACTAGCGGGAGTTACAATGAGCAGTTCTTC. It encodes CAISELTSGSYNEQFF.

J is TRBJ2-5 and V is TRBV11-3, with TRBD2 matching over 11 bases. Germline V lookup: CDR1 SGHNT, CDR2 YENEEA. The trim removed 5 bases at V and 5 bases at J, leaving 7 bases unmatched. The CDR3 is 15 amino acids. CDR3 sequence: CASSLLAGEAETQYF. Here the CDR3 DNA reads TGTGCCAGCAGCCTACTAGCGGGAGAAGCGGAGACCCAGTACTTC.

There are a few counts of this clone. The chain combines TRBV7-9 with TRBJ1-1; 7 nucleotides line up with TRBD1. The CDR3 has 15 residues. The germline CDR1 and CDR2 sequences are SEHNR and FQNEAQ (reference sequence). V shed 1 base and J 0 bases; nucleotides not matched to a gene: 2. In nucleotides, the CDR3 is TGTGCCAGCAGCTTAGAGGGGGCGTTGAACACTGAAGCTTTCTTT. Amino acid sequence: CASSLEGALNTEAFF. Together with reference TRBV7-9 and TRBJ1-1, the CDR3 gives the full variable domain: DTGVSQNPRHKITKRGQNVTFRCDPISEHNRLYWYRQTLGQGPEFLTYFQNEAQLEKSRLLSDRFSAERPKGSFSTLEIQRTEQGDSAMYLCASSLEGALNTEAFFGQGTRLTVV.

This clone was detected only once. The V and J genes are TRBV6-5 and TRBJ2-1; 10 nucleotides match TRBD2. The J segment lost 7 bases and the V segment lost 5 bases, leaving 5 bases of the junction unmatched. From germline, CDR1 is MNHEY and CDR2 SVGAGI. This CDR3 contains 14 residues. The CDR3 reads CASSSGRDHNEQFF. As DNA, the CDR3 is TGTGCCAGCAGTAGCGGGAGGGACCATAATGAGCAGTTCTTC.

The table lists this clone with a count of one. The chain is built from TRBV9 and TRBJ2-7; possibly TRBD2 for D (5 bases). The CDR3 has 18 residues. The V end was cut by 4 bases, the J end by 0 bases, with 23 bases between. Germline V lookup: CDR1 SGDLS, CDR2 YYNGEE. CDR3: CASSPSGNTRAFSYEQYF. In nucleotides, the CDR3 is TGTGCCAGCAGCCCATCCGGGAATACGCGCGCCTTCTCCTACGAGCAGTACTTC.

The chain is built from TRBV15 and TRBJ1-2; TRBD1 matches 10 bases. CDR3 length: 15 residues. With V trimmed by 4 bases and J by 6 bases, 8 bases remained unmatched. The germline gives CDR1 LNHNV, CDR2 YYDKDF (reference sequence). CDR3 sequence: CATSTGQGRVDGYTF. CDR3 nucleotides: TGTGCCACCAGCACGGGACAGGGGAGGGTAGATGGCTACACCTTC.

The J gene is TRBJ2-3, the V gene TRBV9; D may be TRBD2 (7 bases). V gave up 0 bases and J gave up 4 bases, with 15 bases separating them. Per the germline V gene, CDR1 is SGDLS and CDR2 is YYNGEE. The CDR3 runs 16 residues. CDR3: CASSVEGGRESDTQYF. In nucleotides, the CDR3 is TGTGCCAGCAGCGTAGAGGGGGGGCGTGAGTCAGATACGCAGTATTTT.